The 32 T cell receptor beta chains below all came from one sample that was sequenced in a study of blood T cell repertoires in COVID-19. The method was immunoSEQ multiplex PCR; TCRdb's version includes in-frame clones alone and lacks a portion of them. The data show hundreds of thousands of clones, roughly 87% seen once. The sample comprised peripheral blood. The source is a man aged 18-30 years with COVID-19, enrolled during active disease.

CDR3 DNA sequence: TGTGCCAGCAGTCATACAGGGATTCGGGGAGACCTGAACACTGAAGCTTTCTTT. Translating it yields CASSHTGIRGDLNTEAFF. V usage is TRBV6-6 and J usage is TRBJ1-1; a weak D match, TRBD1 (6 bases). Trimming left V 5 bases short and J 0 bases short, with 22 bases between. The germline CDR1 and CDR2 sequences are MNHNY and SVGAGI (reference sequence). The CDR3 totals 18 residues.

This sequence joins TRBV18 and TRBJ2-5, with 7 nucleotides matching TRBD1. V shed 5 bases and J 7 bases; nucleotides not matched to a gene: 7. The CDR3 spans 13 residues. From germline, CDR1 is KGHSH and CDR2 LQKENI. The CDR3 here is CASSDGQAATQYF. The CDR3 DNA reads TGTGCCAGCTCAGACGGACAGGCGGCGACCCAGTACTTC.

V and J are TRBV5-4 and TRBJ2-7, with TRBD2 as a possible D gene (5 bases). The CDR3 is made up of 14 amino acids. V dropped 2 bases and J dropped 5 bases, with 14 bases sitting between them. The germline V gene has CDR1 SGHNT and CDR2 YYREEE (reference sequence). The CDR3 region has the DNA TGTGCCAGCAGCTTTCAGGACTCCGTCCACGAGCAGTACTTC. As protein: CASSFQDSVHEQYF.

The chain's CDR3 is CASRRWGGRNNEQFF. CDR3 nucleotides: TGTGCCAGCCGCCGATGGGGGGGGAGGAACAATGAGCAGTTCTTC. The chain uses TRBV27 and TRBJ2-1, with TRBD2 identical over 7 bases. Trimming cost V 8 bases and J 5 bases; bases outside gene matches: 12. Germline V CDR1 and CDR2: MNHEY, SMNVEV (reference sequence). The CDR3 is made up of 15 amino acids.

The chain uses TRBV19 and TRBJ2-1; 9 bases are a match to TRBD1. The germline V gene has CDR1 LNHDA and CDR2 SQIVND (reference sequence). The V and J ends lost 3 bases and 7 bases, in that order; junction bases with no gene match: 7. The CDR3 has 15 amino acids. CDR3 coding DNA: TGTGCCAGTAGTATGGGGGACAGGGTAGGAAATGAGCAGTTCTTC. Translation: CASSMGDRVGNEQFF.

V gene TRBV7-3 combines with J gene TRBJ2-1, with 7 bases aligning to TRBD2. Germline CDR1 reads SGHTA; CDR2 reads FQGTGA. This CDR3 has 15 residues. J lost 4 bases, V lost 4 bases, and 7 bases had no gene match. CDR3 sequence (DNA): TGTGCCAGCAGCTCCGGACTAGGTCCGTACAATGAGCAGTTCTTC. Its translation is CASSSGLGPYNEQFF.

V usage is TRBV4-1 and J usage is TRBJ2-5; D not resolved. CDR1 is MGHRA and CDR2 is YSYEKL in the germline V gene. This CDR3 is 16 amino acids long. Trimming shortened V by 1 base and J by 3 bases, and 15 bases separated the two germline ends. The CDR3 nucleotides are TGCGCCAGCAGCCAAGTGCCAGATTCCTTCAAAGAGACCCAGTACTTC. This translates into CASSQVPDSFKETQYF.

The chain carries TRBV3-1 (or the pseudogene TRBV3-2) and TRBJ2-2; D is perhaps TRBD2 (6 bases). Germline assignment: CDR1 LGHDT and CDR2 YNNKEL (reference sequence). The CDR3 has 15 residues. V lost 3 bases and J 7 bases, leaving 15 bases between the germline ends. The CDR3 loop reads CASSQGGRIFGELFF. The CDR3, as DNA: TGTGCCAGCAGCCAGGGAGGCCGTATTTTCGGGGAGCTGTTTTTT.

The J gene is TRBJ2-1, the V gene TRBV18, with D possibly matching TRBD1 (6 bases). CDR1 KGHSH and CDR2 LQKENI come from the germline V gene. The CDR3 has 14 residues. Trimming took off 4 bases at V and 2 bases at J, with 9 bases between the two ends. The chain's CDR3 is CASSRQDTYNEQFF. DNA for the CDR3: TGTGCCAGCTCACGACAGGACACCTACAATGAGCAGTTCTTC.

V gene TRBV4-1 combines with J gene TRBJ1-6, with D uncertain. The CDR3 is 15 residues long. Germline V lookup: CDR1 MGHRA, CDR2 YSYEKL. V lost 2 bases to trimming and J lost 7 bases, with 12 bases between them. CDR3 DNA: TGCGCCAGCAGCCAAACTTGGAGAGAAAATTCACCCCTCCACTTT. Residues: CASSQTWRENSPLHF.

This clone was detected only once. The chain links TRBV30 to TRBJ2-7, with 9 bases fitting TRBD2. V shed 5 bases and J 6 bases; nucleotides not matched to a gene: 11. The CDR3 contains 14 residues. Germline assignment: CDR1 GTSNPN and CDR2 SVGIG (reference sequence). The chain's CDR3 is CAWETGTSLSEQYF. For the CDR3, the DNA is TGTGCCTGGGAAACCGGGACTAGCTTGTCCGAGCAGTACTTC.

This sequence joins TRBV9 and TRBJ1-2, with D perhaps matching TRBD1 (6 bases). The CDR3 sequence is 12 residues long. The germline gives CDR1 SGDLS, CDR2 YYNGEE. The germline V and J ends were trimmed by 3 bases and 4 bases, with 7 bases remaining between them. The DNA for the CDR3 is TGTGCCAGCAGCGGGGACATCTATGGCTACACCTTC. As protein: CASSGDIYGYTF.

The chain joins TRBV7-2 to TRBJ2-7, with TRBD1 matching over 7 bases. CDR1 SGHTA and CDR2 FQGNSA come from the germline V gene. This CDR3 contains 15 residues. V shed 1 base, J shed 2 bases, and the junction held 5 bases outside the gene matches. CDR3 residues: CASSLGGGRTYEQYF. The CDR3, as DNA: TGTGCCAGCAGCTTAGGAGGGGGCAGAACCTACGAGCAGTACTTC.

This clone appeared a few times. The chain couples TRBV18 to TRBJ2-3; the D gene is possibly TRBD1 (6 bases). The CDR3 contains 15 residues. The germline V gene encodes CDR1 KGHSH and CDR2 LQKENI. Between the trimmed V and J ends, which lost 8 bases and 0 bases, there was a span of 15 bases. The CDR3 DNA is TGTGCCAGCCGGAACAGGGCGTATAGCACAGATACGCAGTATTTT. It translates to CASRNRAYSTDTQYF.

The V call is TRBV15, the J call TRBJ1-1; TRBD1 aligns across 9 bases. From germline, CDR1 is LNHNV and CDR2 YYDKDF (reference sequence). J was trimmed by 0 bases and V by 6 bases; bases with no gene match: 5. This CDR3 has 15 amino acids. As DNA, the CDR3 is TGTGCCACCAGAGCCCGGACAGGGGTGAACACTGAAGCTTTCTTT. Its translation is CATRARTGVNTEAFF. Variable domain in full (rest from reference TRBV15 and TRBJ1-1): DAMVIQNPRYQVTQFGKPVTLSCSQTLNHNVMYWYQQKSSQAPKLLFHYYDKDFNNEADTPDNFQSRRPNTSFCFLDIRSPGLGDTAMYLCATRARTGVNTEAFFGQGTRLTVV.

V is TRBV10-1 and J is TRBJ2-7; 9 positions agree with TRBD1. Germline CDR1 reads WNHNN; CDR2 reads SYGVQD (reference sequence). The CDR3 runs to 14 residues. The J segment lost 5 bases and the V segment lost 0 bases, leaving 2 bases of the junction unmatched. In DNA, the CDR3 is TGCGCCAGCAGTGAGTCGAGGACAGGGGACGAGCAGTACTTC. This encodes CASSESRTGDEQYF.

The rearrangement links TRBV4-1 to TRBJ2-2; TRBD1 might be the D (5 bases). Trimming took 0 bases from V and 1 from J, leaving 15 bases between them. Per the germline V gene, CDR1 is MGHRA and CDR2 is YSYEKL. The CDR3 extends over 18 amino acids. The CDR3 DNA is TGCGCCAGCAGCCAAGATCTCAACAGGCCAAAGAACACCGGGGAGCTGTTTTTT. This gives the protein CASSQDLNRPKNTGELFF.

J is TRBJ2-7 and V is TRBV5-5; a weak D match, TRBD1 (5 bases). CDR3 length: 14 amino acids. Trimming cost V 0 bases and J 3 bases, with 10 bases left between them. Germline V gene sequence: CDR1 SGHKS, CDR2 YYEKEE (reference sequence). CDR3 DNA sequence: TGTGCCAGCAGCTTGGCCAGGGTCGGCTACGAGCAGTACTTC. Amino acids: CASSLARVGYEQYF.

This clone was detected only once. The DNA for the CDR3 is TGTGCCAGCAGAAGGGGGCCAGGGACCATGAACACTGAAGCTTTCTTT. Translating it yields CASRRGPGTMNTEAFF. The chain couples TRBV5-8 to TRBJ1-1, with TRBD1 identical over 7 bases. Germline CDR1 and CDR2: SGHTS and YDEGEE. The V segment lost 5 bases and the J segment 0 bases; nucleotides outside the gene matches: 10. The CDR3 sequence is 16 residues long. Based on the CDR3 plus reference TRBV5-8 and TRBJ1-1, the full variable domain is EAGVTQSPTHLIKTRGQQATLRCSPISGHTSVYWYQQALGLGLQFLLWYDEGEERNRGNFPPRFSGRQFPNYSSELNVNALELEDSALYLCASRRGPGTMNTEAFFGQGTRLTVV.

In the case of this clone: The same CDR3 arises from other DNA sequences in this sample as well. The chain carries TRBV5-1 and TRBJ1-2; weak D call: TRBD1 (6 bases). Germline V gene data show CDR1 as SGHRS and CDR2 as YFSETQ. The CDR3 totals 13 residues. Between the trimmed V and J ends, which lost 4 bases and 3 bases, there was a span of 10 bases. For the CDR3, the DNA is TGCGCCAGCAGCCTACAGGGAGACTATGGCTACACCTTC. It codes for CASSLQGDYGYTF. The full variable domain, in which reference TRBV5-1 and TRBJ1-2 provide the parts outside the CDR3, is KAGVTQTPRYLIKTRGQQVTLSCSPISGHRSVSWYQQTPGQGLQFLFEYFSETQRNKGNFPGRFSGRQFSNSRSEMNVSTLELGDSALYLCASSLQGDYGYTFGSGTRLTVV.

As DNA, the CDR3 is TGTGCCAGCAGCGTAGGGAACGGGGGGGGAGATACGCAGTATTTT. Translated: CASSVGNGGGDTQYF. The chain is built from TRBV9 and TRBJ2-3, with 8 bases aligning to TRBD2. The CDR3 extends over 15 amino acids. CDR1 and CDR2 (germline): SGDLS, YYNGEE. Trimming at V came to 0 bases and at J to 5 bases, leaving 5 bases not matched to a gene.

The rearrangement uses TRBV4-1 and TRBJ2-1, with 10 bases aligning to TRBD2. The trim removed 1 base at V and 4 bases at J, leaving 4 bases unmatched. Germline V gives CDR1 MGHRA, CDR2 YSYEKL. The CDR3 spans 16 residues. The DNA of the CDR3 is TGCGCCAGCAGCCAAGTTCTAGCGGGGGCATACAATGAGCAGTTCTTC. This gives the protein CASSQVLAGAYNEQFF.

The CDR3 nucleotides read TGTGCCAGCAGCTTAGGCGAGGCGGGAGGAGATACGCAGTATTTT. Translation gives CASSLGEAGGDTQYF. This chain connects TRBV7-9 to TRBJ2-3; TRBD2 matches 8 bases. CDR3 size: 15 residues. CDR1 is SEHNR and CDR2 is FQNEAQ in the germline V gene (reference sequence). The V segment lost 1 base and the J segment 5 bases; nucleotides outside the gene matches: 5.

This chain joins TRBV7-9 and TRBJ2-5; 8 bases agree with TRBD1. The junction had 9 bases not matched to a gene; V was cut back by 1 base and J by 8 bases. CDR1 SEHNR and CDR2 FQNEAQ come from the germline V gene (reference sequence). This CDR3 comprises 15 residues. The CDR3 DNA reads TGTGCCAGCAGCTTAGGAGCAGGGGGCCCCGGTACCCAGTACTTC. Translating it yields CASSLGAGGPGTQYF. Supplemented by reference TRBV7-9 and TRBJ2-5, the full variable domain reads DTGVSQNPRHKITKRGQNVTFRCDPISEHNRLYWYRQTLGQGPEFLTYFQNEAQLEKSRLLSDRFSAERPKGSFSTLEIQRTEQGDSAMYLCASSLGAGGPGTQYFGPGTRLLVL.

The CDR3 nucleotides read TGTGCCAGCAGCCCTTCCCCGGGACTAGTTATGGATGAGCAGTTCTTC. Translation: CASSPSPGLVMDEQFF. The rearrangement uses TRBV3-1 (or the pseudogene TRBV3-2) and TRBJ2-1; the match to TRBD2 covers 8 bases. Unmatched junction bases numbered 13, after V lost 4 bases and J lost 8 bases. The CDR3 is 16 residues long. The germline CDR1 and CDR2 sequences are LGHDT and YNNKEL (reference sequence).

CDR3: CASSEVENTEAFF. CDR3 in DNA: TGTGCCAGCAGCGAGGTGGAGAACACTGAAGCTTTCTTT. This sequence joins TRBV6-6 and TRBJ1-1; unclear D gene. Trimming removed 6 bases at V and 1 base at J, with 9 bases between. Germline V lookup: CDR1 MNHNY, CDR2 SVGAGI (reference sequence). This CDR3 spans 13 amino acids.

This clone was seen just once. The chain carries TRBV25-1 and TRBJ1-2; D is undetermined. This CDR3 region has 15 residues. The germline gives CDR1 MGHDK, CDR2 SYGVNS. The V gene lost 5 bases and the J gene lost 7 bases, with 20 bases spanning the gap. The DNA for the CDR3 is TGTGCCAGCAGTTCGGGTAACATGTACTCGTCTGGCTACACCTTC. Its protein is CASSSGNMYSSGYTF.

This clone has more than one count but fewer than ten. This chain joins TRBV12-5 and TRBJ2-1; 12 bases are a match to TRBD2. The J segment lost 4 bases and the V segment lost 5 bases, leaving 9 bases of the junction unmatched. Germline CDR1 and CDR2: LGHNT and FRNRAP. This CDR3 region has 17 residues. Written as DNA, the CDR3 is TGTGCTAGTGGTCGCCCTCCCGGACTAGCGGGATACAATGAGCAGTTCTTC. Translated, it gives CASGRPPGLAGYNEQFF.

The rearrangement links TRBV10-2 to TRBJ1-5; D uncertain. V gave up 1 base and J gave up 3 bases, with 4 bases separating them. The CDR3 is 13 amino acids. Looked up from germline, CDR1 is WSHSY and CDR2 is SAAADI. The CDR3 loop is CASSEFNNQPQHF. The CDR3 DNA sequence: TGCGCCAGCAGTGAGTTTAACAATCAGCCCCAGCATTTT.

The V and J genes are TRBV5-4 and TRBJ2-7, with a weak D call TRBD1 (5 bases). The V and J ends lost 1 base and 6 bases respectively, with 17 bases between them. The germline V gene encodes CDR1 SGHNT and CDR2 YYREEE (reference sequence). The CDR3 runs 15 residues. The CDR3 bases are TGTGCCAGCAGCTTGTGGGCAGGGCGGCAGTCCGAGCAGTACTTC. Translation gives CASSLWAGRQSEQYF.

This rearrangement joins TRBV6-1 to TRBJ1-1, with 10 bases that match TRBD1. The CDR3 totals 15 residues. V was pared by 3 bases and J by 3 bases, with 4 bases of the junction left unmatched. Germline V lookup: CDR1 MNHNS, CDR2 SASEGT. CDR3 loop: CASSEPGQGHTEAFF. CDR3 sequence (DNA): TGTGCCAGCAGTGAGCCGGGACAGGGGCACACTGAAGCTTTCTTT.

This rearrangement joins TRBV3-1 (or the pseudogene TRBV3-2) to TRBJ2-2, with a possible D match to TRBD2 (5 bases). Trimming took off 3 bases at V and 5 bases at J, with 10 bases between the two ends. This CDR3 spans 14 amino acids. Germline V gene data show CDR1 as LGHDT and CDR2 as YNNKEL (reference sequence). The CDR3 protein is CASSQGGGTGELFF. The CDR3 coding sequence is TGTGCCAGCAGCCAGGGCGGAGGAACCGGGGAGCTGTTTTTT.